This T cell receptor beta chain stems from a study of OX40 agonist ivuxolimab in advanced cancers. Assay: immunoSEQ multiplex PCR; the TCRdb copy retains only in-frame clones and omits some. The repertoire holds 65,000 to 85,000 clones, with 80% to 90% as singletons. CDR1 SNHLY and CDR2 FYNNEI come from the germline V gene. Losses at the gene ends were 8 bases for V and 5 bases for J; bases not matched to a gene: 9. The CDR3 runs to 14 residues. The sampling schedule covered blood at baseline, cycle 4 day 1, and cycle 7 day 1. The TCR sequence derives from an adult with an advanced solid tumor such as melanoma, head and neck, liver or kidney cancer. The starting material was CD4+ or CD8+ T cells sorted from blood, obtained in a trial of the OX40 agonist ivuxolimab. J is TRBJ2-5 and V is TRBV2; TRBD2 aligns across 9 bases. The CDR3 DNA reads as TGTGCCAGCTGGGGGGCGCTAGCGGGGGAGACCCAGTACTTC. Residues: CASWGALAGETQYF.